A selection of T cell receptor beta chains follows, all from one sample in a study of shared clonotypes between healthy human individuals. Sequenced by immunoSEQ multiplex PCR; TCRdb stores in-frame clones only, minus some. The table has 650,000 to 800,000 clones, roughly two thirds seen once. Sequencing was done on a sample of memory CD4+ T cells sorted from blood. The receptors were gathered from a woman aged 30 to 39 in good health. Each CDR3 is given with its conserved first and last residue. Fields, in order: D gene, V gene, clone size, J gene, CDR3 protein, CDR3 DNA. A D gene is named only where the DNA matches it firmly. Size tells how often a clone was seen (once, few, many) or the class of an expanded clone, and some rows leave it out.

d_gene: NA; v_gene: TRBV29-1; abundance: NA; j_gene: TRBJ1-1; CDR3aa: CSVRGRLMNTEAFF; CDR3nt: TGCAGCGTCCGAGGGCGGCTAATGAACACTGAAGCTTTCTTT
d_gene: NA; v_gene: TRBV9; abundance: NA; j_gene: TRBJ2-3; CDR3aa: CASSANWRGNTDTQYF; CDR3nt: TGTGCCAGCAGCGCCAACTGGAGAGGGAACACAGATACGCAGTATTTT
d_gene: NA; v_gene: TRBV7-9; abundance: NA; j_gene: TRBJ2-7; CDR3aa: CASSQTRNYEQYF; CDR3nt: TGTGCCAGCAGCCAAACTCGAAATTACGAGCAGTACTTC
d_gene: NA; v_gene: TRBV7-9; abundance: many; j_gene: TRBJ1-2; CDR3aa: CASSQFAYGYTF; CDR3nt: TGTGCCAGCTCACAGTTCGCCTATGGCTACACCTTC
d_gene: NA; v_gene: TRBV2; abundance: NA; j_gene: TRBJ2-7; CDR3aa: CASSEQIGEQYF; CDR3nt: TGTGCCAGCAGTGAACAGATCGGCGAGCAGTACTTC
d_gene: NA; v_gene: TRBV5-1; abundance: NA; j_gene: TRBJ1-3; CDR3aa: CASSLTGQNTIYF; CDR3nt: TGCGCCAGCAGCCTAACAGGGCAGAACACCATATATTTT
d_gene: NA; v_gene: TRBV4-1; abundance: NA; j_gene: TRBJ2-6; CDR3aa: CASSQPRDSGANVLTF; CDR3nt: TGCGCCAGCAGCCAACCCAGAGACTCTGGGGCCAACGTCCTGACTTTC
d_gene: TRBD1; v_gene: TRBV14; abundance: few; j_gene: TRBJ2-2; CDR3aa: CASSHSRQGALRGLTGELFF; CDR3nt: TGTGCCAGCAGCCACTCACGACAGGGGGCGTTGAGAGGACTCACCGGGGAGCTGTTTTTT
d_gene: TRBD2; v_gene: TRBV4-1; abundance: NA; j_gene: TRBJ2-3; CDR3aa: CASSPKFGTSGRDTQYF; CDR3nt: TGCGCCAGCAGCCCTAAATTCGGGACTAGCGGGAGAGATACGCAGTATTTT
d_gene: TRBD2; v_gene: TRBV9; abundance: once; j_gene: TRBJ2-5; CDR3aa: CASSVGGSGGQETQYF; CDR3nt: TGTGCCAGCAGCGTAGGGGGTAGCGGGGGACAAGAGACCCAGTACTTC
d_gene: NA; v_gene: TRBV7-9; abundance: NA; j_gene: TRBJ1-2; CDR3aa: CASSPPDQNYGYTF; CDR3nt: TGTGCCAGCAGCCCACCCGACCAGAACTATGGCTACACCTTC
d_gene: TRBD2; v_gene: TRBV4-1; abundance: NA; j_gene: TRBJ2-7; CDR3aa: CASSQEYGTTFYEQYF; CDR3nt: TGCGCCAGCAGCCAGGAGTACGGGACTACCTTTTACGAGCAGTACTTC
d_gene: NA; v_gene: TRBV19; abundance: once; j_gene: TRBJ1-1; CDR3aa: CASSIKIGSNTEAFF; CDR3nt: TGTGCCAGTAGTATTAAAATAGGGAGCAACACTGAAGCTTTCTTT
d_gene: NA; v_gene: TRBV30; abundance: NA; j_gene: TRBJ2-3; CDR3aa: CAWSLENTDTQYF; CDR3nt: TGTGCCTGGAGTTTAGAGAACACAGATACGCAGTATTTT
d_gene: NA; v_gene: TRBV5-1; abundance: NA; j_gene: TRBJ1-1; CDR3aa: CASRNGAENTEAFF; CDR3nt: TGCGCCAGCAGGAACGGGGCGGAGAACACTGAAGCTTTCTTT
d_gene: TRBD2; v_gene: TRBV5-1; abundance: NA; j_gene: TRBJ2-1; CDR3aa: CASSREREGLDEQFF; CDR3nt: TGCGCCAGCAGCCGGGAGCGGGAGGGCCTCGATGAGCAGTTCTTC
d_gene: TRBD2; v_gene: TRBV4-1; abundance: NA; j_gene: TRBJ2-6; CDR3aa: CASSQKATSGSFRANVLTF; CDR3nt: TGCGCCAGCAGCCAAAAGGCGACTAGCGGGAGCTTTAGGGCCAACGTCCTGACTTTC
d_gene: NA; v_gene: TRBV11-3; abundance: NA; j_gene: TRBJ1-2; CDR3aa: CASSLIPNYGYTF; CDR3nt: TGTGCCAGCAGCTTAATCCCTAACTATGGCTACACCTTC
d_gene: TRBD2; v_gene: TRBV6-5; abundance: NA; j_gene: TRBJ2-7; CDR3aa: CASSPLTSGKDEQYF; CDR3nt: TGTGCCAGCAGTCCCTTGACTAGCGGAAAGGACGAGCAGTACTTC
d_gene: NA; v_gene: TRBV7-9; abundance: NA; j_gene: TRBJ1-4; CDR3aa: CASSSKGTANEKLFF; CDR3nt: TGTGCCAGCAGCTCCAAGGGGACGGCTAATGAAAAACTGTTTTTT
d_gene: NA; v_gene: TRBV7-9; abundance: NA; j_gene: TRBJ1-2; CDR3aa: CASSLVSYGYTF; CDR3nt: TGTGCCAGCAGCTTAGTGTCCTATGGCTACACCTTC
d_gene: TRBD1; v_gene: TRBV2; abundance: NA; j_gene: TRBJ2-7; CDR3aa: CASSTGQGGYEQYF; CDR3nt: TGTGCCAGCAGTACAGGACAGGGTGGCTACGAGCAGTACTTC
d_gene: NA; v_gene: TRBV11-2; abundance: NA; j_gene: TRBJ2-7; CDR3aa: CASSLQRAEGLMNEQYF; CDR3nt: TGTGCCAGCAGCTTACAGAGGGCGGAGGGGTTGATGAACGAGCAGTACTTC
d_gene: NA; v_gene: TRBV28; abundance: NA; j_gene: TRBJ2-5; CDR3aa: CASRGRASAGTQYF; CDR3nt: TGTGCCAGCAGAGGAAGGGCCTCCGCAGGGACCCAGTACTTC
d_gene: TRBD2; v_gene: TRBV5-1; abundance: NA; j_gene: TRBJ2-7; CDR3aa: CASSLGREDYPYEQYF; CDR3nt: TGCGCCAGCAGCTTGGGACGGGAGGACTACCCCTACGAGCAGTACTTC
d_gene: NA; v_gene: TRBV30; abundance: few; j_gene: TRBJ2-1; CDR3aa: CAWSVRREQFF; CDR3nt: TGTGCCTGGAGTGTACGCAGGGAGCAGTTCTTC
d_gene: NA; v_gene: TRBV30; abundance: NA; j_gene: TRBJ2-2; CDR3aa: CAWSARGTGELFF; CDR3nt: TGTGCCTGGAGTGCCAGAGGGACCGGGGAGCTGTTTTTT
d_gene: NA; v_gene: TRBV27; abundance: NA; j_gene: TRBJ2-3; CDR3aa: CASGRQPAGTDTQYF; CDR3nt: TGTGCCAGCGGTCGACAGCCGGCGGGCACAGATACGCAGTATTTT